This T cell receptor (beta chain) was captured by sequencing in a study of neoadjuvant nivolumab and ipilimumab in lung cancer. Study summary: Nivolumab 3 mg/kg was given days 1, 15 and 29, plus ipilimumab 1 mg/kg day 1 in combination. Study results and caveats: Compared with tumor-adjacent uninvolved lung, resected tumors showed greater richness and clonality. From pretherapy to surgery, tumor richness and clonality rose with dual therapy. Blood richness before therapy tracked richness in tumors resected after neoadjuvant therapy.

Generated by immunoSEQ multiplex PCR, the TCRdb table keeps only in-frame clones and is missing some. Of 26,000 or so clones listed, 65% to 85% are singletons. As concerns this clone: The target antigen is unknown.

Germline lookup yields CDR1 MGHRA and CDR2 YSYEKL. V gave up 1 base and J gave up 3 bases, with 10 bases separating them. The CDR3 length is 16 residues. The specimen comprised peripheral blood, sampled before neoadjuvant nivolumab, alone or with ipilimumab. This chain links TRBV4-1 with TRBJ2-6, with D perhaps matching TRBD2 (6 bases). This sequence originates from an adult with non-small cell lung cancer. The CDR3 sequence is CASSQVRRGGANVLTF. The CDR3 nucleotides read TGCGCCAGCAGCCAAGTGCGGCGGGGTGGGGCCAACGTCCTGACTTTC.